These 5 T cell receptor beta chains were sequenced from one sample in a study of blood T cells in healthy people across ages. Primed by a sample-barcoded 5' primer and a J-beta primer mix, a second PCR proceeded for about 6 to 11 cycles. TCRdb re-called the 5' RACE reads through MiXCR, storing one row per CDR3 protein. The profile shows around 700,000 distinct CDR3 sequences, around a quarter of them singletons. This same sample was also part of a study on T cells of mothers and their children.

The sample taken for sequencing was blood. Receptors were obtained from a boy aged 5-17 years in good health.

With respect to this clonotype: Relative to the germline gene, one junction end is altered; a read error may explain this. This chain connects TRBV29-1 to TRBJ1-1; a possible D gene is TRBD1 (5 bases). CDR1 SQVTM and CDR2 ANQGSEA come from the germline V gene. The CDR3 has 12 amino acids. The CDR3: CSAELGDTEAFF. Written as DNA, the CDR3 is TGCAGCGCTGAATTAGGGGACACTGAAGCTTTCTTT.

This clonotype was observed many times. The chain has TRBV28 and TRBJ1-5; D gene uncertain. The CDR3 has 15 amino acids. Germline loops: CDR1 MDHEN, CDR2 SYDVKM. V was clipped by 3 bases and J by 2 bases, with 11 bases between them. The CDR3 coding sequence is TGTGCCAGCAGTTTGGAAGGGTTCGGCAATCAGCCCCAGCATTTT. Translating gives CASSLEGFGNQPQHF.

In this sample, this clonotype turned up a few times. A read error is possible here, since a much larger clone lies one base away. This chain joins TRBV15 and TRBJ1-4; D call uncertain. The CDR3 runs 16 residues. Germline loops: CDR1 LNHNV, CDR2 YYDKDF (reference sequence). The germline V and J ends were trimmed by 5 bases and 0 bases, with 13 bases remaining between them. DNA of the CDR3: TGTGCCACCAGCGGGCCGCATCGAGCAACTAATGAAAAACTGTTTTTT. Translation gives CATSGPHRATNEKLFF.

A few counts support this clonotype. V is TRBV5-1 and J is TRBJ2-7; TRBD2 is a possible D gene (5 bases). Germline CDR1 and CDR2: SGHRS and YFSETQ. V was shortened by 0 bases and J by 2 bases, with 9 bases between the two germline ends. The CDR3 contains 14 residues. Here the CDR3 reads CASSLARGTYEQYF. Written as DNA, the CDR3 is TGCGCCAGCAGCTTGGCGAGAGGGACCTACGAGCAGTACTTC.

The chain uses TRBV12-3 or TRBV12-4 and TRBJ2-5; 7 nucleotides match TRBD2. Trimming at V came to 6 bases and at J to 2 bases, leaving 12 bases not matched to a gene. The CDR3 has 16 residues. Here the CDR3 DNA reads TGTGCCAGCAGCCACAATCCGGGACTACTTCAAGAGACCCAGTACTTC. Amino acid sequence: CASSHNPGLLQETQYF.